Listed here are 23 T cell receptor beta chains from one sample, sequenced in a study of lymphopenia after photon versus proton radiotherapy. Produced via immunoSEQ multiplex PCR; TCRdb's table is partial and in-frame only. The top ten hold roughly 6.1% of the sample, which has about 19,000 clones, around nine tenths seen once. The material sequenced was peripheral blood, taken from a patient treated with photon-based radiotherapy. Every receptor here comes from a man aged 60 to 69 with pancreatic cancer.

The rearrangement joins TRBV14 to TRBJ1-1, with a tentative D call TRBD1 (5 bases). CDR3 length: 13 amino acids. Germline CDR1 and CDR2: SGHDN and FVKESK. Trimming removed 5 bases at V and 6 bases at J, with 13 bases between. CDR3 nucleotides: TGTGCCAGCAGCTTCCGGGGCCATCCTGAAGCTTTCTTT. Its protein is CASSFRGHPEAFF.

The rearrangement links TRBV6-5 to TRBJ1-1; D not resolved. The length of the CDR3 is 13 residues. Germline V CDR1 and CDR2: MNHEY, SVGAGI. V dropped 2 bases and J dropped 3 bases, with 7 bases sitting between them. CDR3 bases: TGTGCCAGCAGTTACGCGGCGTACACTGAAGCTTTCTTT. Protein: CASSYAAYTEAFF.

CDR3: CASSLRGPRTQYF. The CDR3 nucleotides are TGTGCCAGCAGCTTGAGGGGCCCAAGGACCCAGTACTTC. The chain uses TRBV5-8 and TRBJ2-5; D is possibly TRBD1 (5 bases). Germline V CDR1 and CDR2: SGHTS, YDEGEE. V lost 1 base, J lost 7 bases, and 11 bases lay in between. The CDR3 is 13 amino acids.

The genes are TRBV19 and TRBJ1-2; D is unresolved. With 4 bases removed from V and 9 bases from J, the gap between germline ends came to 15 bases. CDR1 is LNHDA, CDR2 SQIVND, per germline (reference sequence). The CDR3 runs to 13 residues. CDR3 in amino acids: CASSSQEVLRYTF. CDR3 DNA sequence: TGTGCCAGTAGTAGTCAGGAGGTGCTTCGCTACACCTTC.

The V and J genes are TRBV6-5 and TRBJ1-1, with a tentative D call TRBD1 (5 bases). The CDR3 is made up of 13 amino acids. Between the trimmed V and J ends, which lost 7 bases and 3 bases, there was a span of 12 bases. Germline V lookup: CDR1 MNHEY, CDR2 SVGAGI. CDR3 in amino acids: CASKRSGHTEAFF. CDR3 in DNA: TGTGCCAGCAAAAGGTCGGGGCACACTGAAGCTTTCTTT.

The V gene is TRBV6-6, the J gene TRBJ1-6; possibly TRBD1 for D (6 bases). CDR1 MNHNY and CDR2 SVGAGI come from the germline V gene (reference sequence). V was clipped by 6 bases and J by 7 bases, with 19 bases between them. This CDR3 contains 16 residues. The CDR3 DNA is TGTGCCAGCAGCCGGAGCCCTGACAGGATGAATTCACCCCTCCACTTT. This translates into CASSRSPDRMNSPLHF.

V is TRBV27 and J is TRBJ1-1; D is ambiguous. This CDR3 has 13 residues. The germline V gene encodes CDR1 MNHEY and CDR2 SMNVEV (reference sequence). V was clipped by 4 bases and J by 5 bases, with 11 bases between them. CDR3 loop: CASSSLLGTEAFF. The CDR3 coding sequence is TGTGCCAGCAGTTCTCTCTTGGGGACTGAAGCTTTCTTT.

The chain recombines TRBV27 with TRBJ1-4, with D unresolved. The CDR3 has 13 residues. Trimming left V 6 bases short and J 1 base short, with 6 bases between. The germline V gene has CDR1 MNHEY and CDR2 SMNVEV (reference sequence). CDR3 DNA sequence: TGTGCCAGCAGCGAAATAACTAATGAAAAACTGTTTTTT. It translates to CASSEITNEKLFF.

In DNA form, the CDR3 reads TGTGCCAGCAGCGTAGAGGGGCGGGGGGACACTGAAGCTTTCTTT. Protein sequence: CASSVEGRGDTEAFF. V gene TRBV9 combines with J gene TRBJ1-1; TRBD1 is a possible D gene (5 bases). CDR3 length equals 15 residues. Between the trimmed V and J ends, which lost 0 bases and 3 bases, there was a span of 12 bases. Germline CDR1 SGDLS, CDR2 YYNGEE.

In this sample, this clone turned up once. This chain connects TRBV11-2 to TRBJ2-7; no clear D gene. The CDR3 spans 15 residues. Deletions cut 1 base from V and 2 bases from J, with 12 bases between. The germline V gene encodes CDR1 SGHAT and CDR2 FQNNGV. The CDR3 DNA follows: TGTGCCAGCAGCTTAGCTAGGGTCCCGGCCTACGAGCAGTACTTC. Translated, it gives CASSLARVPAYEQYF. The full variable domain, in which reference TRBV11-2 and TRBJ2-7 provide the parts outside the CDR3, is EAGVAQSPRYKIIEKRQSVAFWCNPISGHATLYWYQQILGQGPKLLIQFQNNGVVDDSQLPKDRFSAERLKGVDSTLKIQPAKLEDSAVYLCASSLARVPAYEQYFGPGTRLTVT.

The V gene is TRBV5-1, the J gene TRBJ1-2, with a tentative D call TRBD1 (5 bases). The CDR3 covers 14 residues. Germline V gives CDR1 SGHRS, CDR2 YFSETQ. The germline V and J ends were trimmed by 2 bases and 4 bases, with 12 bases remaining between them. CDR3 amino acids: CASSLDGGSYGYTF. The CDR3 nucleotides read TGCGCCAGCAGCTTAGATGGGGGTAGCTATGGCTACACCTTC.

V and J are TRBV5-1 and TRBJ1-5; a possible D gene is TRBD1 (6 bases). This CDR3 comprises 14 residues. Trimming removed 2 bases at V and 3 bases at J, with 9 bases between. The V gene's germline CDR1 is SGHRS and CDR2 YFSETQ. In DNA, the CDR3 is TGCGCCAGCAGCTTTGGGGGCAACAATCAGCCCCAGCATTTT. Its protein is CASSFGGNNQPQHF.

This clone has just one count. The J gene is TRBJ1-5, the V gene TRBV2; a possible D gene is TRBD1 (5 bases). The V end lost 3 bases, the J end lost 6 bases, and 9 bases lay between the germline ends. CDR3 length equals 13 residues. The V gene's germline CDR1 is SNHLY and CDR2 FYNNEI. The CDR3 DNA sequence: TGTGCCAGCAGTGATGAAAGGGGTCAGCCCCAGCATTTT. Amino acids: CASSDERGQPQHF.

The genes are TRBV14 and TRBJ1-2; D unresolved. The V end was cut by 2 bases, the J end by 2 bases, with 9 bases between. Germline V gene sequence: CDR1 SGHDN, CDR2 FVKESK. This CDR3 is 14 amino acids long. As DNA, the CDR3 is TGTGCCAGCAGCCAACCCGTCAAGAACTATGGCTACACCTTC. Translated: CASSQPVKNYGYTF.

V usage is TRBV10-1 and J usage is TRBJ1-5; D not certain. CDR3 size: 15 residues. CDR1 WNHNN and CDR2 SYGVQD come from the germline V gene (reference sequence). The V end lost 9 bases, the J end lost 0 bases, and 15 bases lay between the germline ends. This CDR3 is CARKRTCNSNQPQHF. CDR3 bases: TGCGCCAGAAAACGCACGTGCAATAGCAATCAGCCCCAGCATTTT.

This CDR3 is CASSLDRQWARYTF. The CDR3 DNA reads as TGTGCCAGTAGCCTAGACCGACAGTGGGCTCGCTACACCTTC. This chain joins TRBV19 and TRBJ1-2; D may be TRBD1 (5 bases). The V end was cut by 6 bases, the J end by 9 bases, with 20 bases between. The CDR3 runs 14 residues. Germline V gene sequence: CDR1 LNHDA, CDR2 SQIVND (reference sequence).

In DNA form, the CDR3 reads TGTGCCAGCAGCCTCCACCGGACAGGGAGAAATTCACCCCTCCACTTT. It translates to CASSLHRTGRNSPLHF. This sequence joins TRBV7-2 and TRBJ1-6; 8 nucleotides match TRBD1. Germline loops: CDR1 SGHTA, CDR2 FQGNSA. The junction had 10 bases not matched to a gene; V was cut back by 5 bases and J by 7 bases. The CDR3 is 16 amino acids.

V is TRBV5-1 and J is TRBJ2-1; TRBD2 aligns across 8 bases. This CDR3 has 14 residues. Germline V gene sequence: CDR1 SGHRS, CDR2 YFSETQ. The V segment lost 8 bases and the J segment 2 bases; nucleotides outside the gene matches: 6. The CDR3 is CASRAGETYNEQFF. In DNA, the CDR3 is TGCGCCAGTAGAGCGGGGGAGACCTACAATGAGCAGTTCTTC.

CDR3 amino acids: CASLDPRGHGYTF. CDR3 bases: TGTGCCAGCCTGGATCCACGGGGCCATGGCTACACCTTC. The chain links TRBV6-4 to TRBJ1-2, with a weak D call TRBD1 (5 bases). V was trimmed by 8 bases and J by 6 bases, leaving 16 bases between them. CDR3 length: 13 amino acids. Germline V CDR1 and CDR2: MRHNA, SNTAGT.

This clone came up once. The V call is TRBV28, the J call TRBJ1-4; 7 nucleotides agree with TRBD1. Germline values: CDR1 MDHEN, CDR2 SYDVKM. CDR3 length: 15 residues. The trim removed 10 bases at V and 3 bases at J, leaving 11 bases unmatched. The CDR3 protein is CATSNQGTANEKLFF. The CDR3 coding sequence is TGTGCCACCAGCAATCAAGGGACAGCTAATGAAAAACTGTTTTTT.

This chain links TRBV5-1 with TRBJ2-3; D ambiguous. The V end lost 2 bases, the J end lost 0 bases, and 10 bases lay between the germline ends. The V gene's germline CDR1 is SGHRS and CDR2 YFSETQ. The CDR3 loop spans 15 amino acids. CDR3 region: CASSFSSSSTDTQYF. CDR3 in DNA: TGCGCCAGCAGCTTCAGTTCTTCTAGCACAGATACGCAGTATTTT. The variable domain in full, completed from reference TRBV5-1 and TRBJ2-3, reads KAGVTQTPRYLIKTRGQQVTLSCSPISGHRSVSWYQQTPGQGLQFLFEYFSETQRNKGNFPGRFSGRQFSNSRSEMNVSTLELGDSALYLCASSFSSSSTDTQYFGPGTRLTVL.

This CDR3 reads CASSPGGISNYGYTF. The CDR3 nucleotides read TGCGCCAGCAGCCCGGGGGGTATTAGTAACTATGGCTACACCTTC. The chain uses TRBV5-1 and TRBJ1-2; D possibly corresponds to TRBD1 (5 bases). V lost 4 bases and J lost 1, with 14 bases in between. The CDR3 contains 15 residues. Germline lookup yields CDR1 SGHRS and CDR2 YFSETQ. The full variable domain, its missing parts supplied by reference TRBV5-1 and TRBJ1-2, is KAGVTQTPRYLIKTRGQQVTLSCSPISGHRSVSWYQQTPGQGLQFLFEYFSETQRNKGNFPGRFSGRQFSNSRSEMNVSTLELGDSALYLCASSPGGISNYGYTFGSGTRLTVV.

This clone has a handful of counts. V is TRBV7-9 and J is TRBJ2-1; a weak D match, TRBD2 (6 bases). CDR3 size: 16 residues. V dropped 6 bases and J dropped 7 bases, with 22 bases sitting between them. Germline V lookup: CDR1 SEHNR, CDR2 FQNEAQ (reference sequence). The CDR3 reads CASRKSSWAGKNEQFF. For the CDR3, the DNA is TGTGCCAGCAGAAAAAGCTCATGGGCGGGGAAGAATGAGCAGTTCTTC.